This TCR beta chain was captured in a study of vaccination and CD4 T cells after COVID-19. Overall study: Four females and six males made up the convalescents, with two Hispanic.

The Oncomine TCR Beta short-read assay was what sequenced the DNA obtained from cultured CD4+ T cells. Once CD4+ T cells had been cultured, genomic DNA was extracted from them. MiXCR, run by TCRdb on the PCR reads, gives a single entry per CDR3 protein. The repertoire holds 7,000 or so distinct CDR3 sequences, with roughly 40% as singletons. Treatment: approximately nine-day PBMC culture with coronavirus spike peptide pools or control peptides (ViraFEST assay). Collection of the unexposed donor's CD4+ T cells took place before the COVID-19 pandemic (2011-2018). Under the ViraFEST approach, antigen-specific T cells were expanded with peptide pools and TCRs subsequently sequenced. The study, taken as a whole, reports: Convalescent patients displayed a median about 85% of reactive clones emerging only post-vaccination.

This clonotype was detected a few times. Its antigen is still unknown. This CDR3 region has 14 residues. Germline-derived CDR1 and CDR2 are SEHNR and FQNEAQ (reference sequence). V shed 5 bases and J shed 0 bases, with 7 bases lying between them. V gene TRBV7-9 combines with J gene TRBJ2-2, with D maybe TRBD2 (5 bases). Source material: CD4+ T cells from blood, cultured in vitro. The receptor was derived from a human donor in good health. The CDR3 DNA follows: TGTGCCAGCAGCCGGGGTTCGAACACCGGGGAGCTGTTTTTT. Encoded protein: CASSRGSNTGELFF.